Reported below is one TCR beta chain. This sample is part of a study of blood T cell repertoires in COVID-19. For the study at large: Samples representing acute and convalescent COVID-19 were sourced from the United States, Italy and Spain. The analysed material was cDNA or gDNA that came from T cells, B-cell-depleted T cells, or PBMCs.

The CDR3 extends over 15 amino acids. V gave up 4 bases and J gave up 6 bases, with 16 bases separating them. Germline V gives CDR1 MNHEY, CDR2 SMNVEV (reference sequence). How the authors handled the data: How many nucleated cells were present was estimated from reference gene primer amplification. The data were produced by immunoSEQ multiplex PCR, yet TCRdb's version contains in-frame clones alone and is incomplete. The V and J calls and the clone size are those of that table, but D and trimming were determined from the DNA. Of about 110,000 clones listed, more than 65% are singletons. The sequence derives from an elderly woman with acute or convalescent COVID-19. The chain couples TRBV27 to TRBJ1-5; TRBD1 might be the D (5 bases). Material for sequencing was peripheral blood. CDR3 coding DNA: TGTGCCAGCAGTTCAATTACAGGTTTCGGTCAGCCCCAGCATTTT. Translation: CASSSITGFGQPQHF.